The clone carrying this TCR beta chain has at least ten counts. In germline, CDR1 is GTSNPN, CDR2 SVGIG (reference sequence). V shed 2 bases, J shed 5 bases, and the junction held 15 bases outside the gene matches. The CDR3 totals 17 residues. Uncontrolled infection, other autoimmune disease, pregnancy or lactation excluded patients. Amplified regions were TCR beta CDR3 sequences from RNA transcripts. A set of HTBI primers served as the primers for a first-round RT-PCR of the TCR CDR3. MiXCR, run by TCRdb on the multiplex PCR reads, gives a single entry per CDR3 protein. The sample contains fewer than 500,000 distinct CDR3 sequences, roughly 13% of which appear only once. These data belong to a study of T cells in Graves' hyperthyroidism and ophthalmopathy.

This rearrangement joins TRBV30 to TRBJ1-2, with TRBD1 matching 9 bases. Input material: blood. This sequence originates from a man in his thirties or forties with Graves' hyperthyroidism that later progressed to Graves' ophthalmopathy. The CDR3 protein is CAWSRPGTGILLYGYTF. The CDR3 DNA reads TGTGCCTGGAGTAGACCCGGGACAGGGATCCTTTTATATGGCTACACCTTC. Variable domain in full (rest from reference TRBV30 and TRBJ1-2): SQTIHQWPATLVQPVGSPLSLECTVEGTSNPNLYWYRQAAGRGLQLLFYSVGIGQISSEVPQNLSASRPQDRQFILSSKKLLLSDSGFYLCAWSRPGTGILLYGYTFGSGTRLTVV.